These 29 T cell receptor beta chains share one sample of origin, sequenced in a study of blood T cell repertoires in COVID-19. Measured with immunoSEQ multiplex PCR; TCRdb has only the in-frame clones, and not every one. The top ten hold approximately 16% of the sample, which has 45,000 to 60,000 clones, around nine tenths seen once. Material: peripheral blood. Receptors originate from a man aged 55-75 years with active or convalescent COVID-19.

The rearrangement joins TRBV5-5 to TRBJ1-1; D unclear. Germline-derived CDR1 and CDR2 are SGHKS and YYEKEE (reference sequence). The CDR3 is made up of 16 amino acids. V dropped 3 bases and J dropped 0 bases, with 15 bases sitting between them. The CDR3 DNA reads TGTGCCAGCAGCTCGCAGGACTTGTACATGAACACTGAAGCTTTCTTT. It translates to CASSSQDLYMNTEAFF.

The rearrangement joins TRBV7-2 to TRBJ2-5; TRBD1 agrees at 7 bases. The CDR3 spans 14 residues. Unmatched junction bases numbered 5, after V lost 5 bases and J lost 2 bases. The V gene's germline CDR1 is SGHTA and CDR2 FQGNSA. For the CDR3, the DNA is TGTGCCAGCAGCAAAGACAGGGTTCAAGAGACCCAGTACTTC. Amino acids: CASSKDRVQETQYF.

This chain links TRBV7-2 with TRBJ2-1; possible D gene TRBD1, 6 bases. Germline loops: CDR1 SGHTA, CDR2 FQGNSA. CDR3 length equals 13 residues. Trimming cost V 1 base and J 9 bases, with 10 bases left between them. CDR3 DNA: TGTGCCAGCAGCTTAGAACAGGGTGCTGAGCAGTTCTTC. Translation: CASSLEQGAEQFF.

The chain carries TRBV3-1 (or the pseudogene TRBV3-2) and TRBJ2-1; D is perhaps TRBD2 (6 bases). Trimming pared 10 bases from V and 0 bases from J, leaving 13 bases between. CDR3 length: 14 amino acids. CDR1 and CDR2 from the germline V gene are LGHDT and YNNKEL (reference sequence). The CDR3 is CATTGTSSYNEQFF. In DNA form, the CDR3 reads TGTGCCACAACCGGGACTTCCTCCTACAATGAGCAGTTCTTC.

On this clone itself: The same CDR3 can be traced to other DNA sequences in this sample. The chain is built from TRBV9 and TRBJ1-5; 10 bases match TRBD1. This CDR3 comprises 15 residues. V lost 4 bases to trimming and J lost 5 bases; unmatched junction nucleotides: 6. The germline V gene has CDR1 SGDLS and CDR2 YYNGEE. The CDR3 spells CASSPGGTGDQPQHF. The CDR3 region has the DNA TGTGCCAGCAGCCCCGGAGGGACAGGGGATCAGCCCCAGCATTTT.

This chain joins TRBV28 and TRBJ1-4, with 10 bases lining up with TRBD1. Trimming removed 5 bases from V and 7 bases from J; junction bases left unmatched: 7. From germline, CDR1 is MDHEN and CDR2 SYDVKM. The CDR3 runs 15 residues. The CDR3 loop is CASSTPGQGSEKLFF. As DNA, the CDR3 is TGTGCCAGCAGTACTCCGGGACAGGGGTCTGAAAAACTGTTTTTT.

The rearrangement uses TRBV28 and TRBJ1-2, with TRBD1 matching over 9 bases. Looked up from germline, CDR1 is MDHEN and CDR2 is SYDVKM. V shed 6 bases, J shed 5 bases, and the junction held 10 bases outside the gene matches. The CDR3 is 15 amino acids. The CDR3 loop reads CASRITGGALYGYTF. Written as DNA, the CDR3 is TGTGCCAGCAGAATCACAGGGGGCGCCCTTTATGGCTACACCTTC.

The V gene is TRBV19, the J gene TRBJ2-1; 13 bases align to TRBD2. This CDR3 comprises 15 residues. The germline V gene encodes CDR1 LNHDA and CDR2 SQIVND (reference sequence). Losses at the gene ends were 3 bases for V and 5 bases for J; bases not matched to a gene: 1. CDR3 amino acids: CASSITSGGDNEQFF. DNA of the CDR3: TGTGCCAGTAGTATTACTAGCGGGGGGGACAATGAGCAGTTCTTC. Drawing the rest from reference TRBV19 and TRBJ2-1, the complete variable domain is DGGITQSPKYLFRKEGQNVTLSCEQNLNHDAMYWYRQDPGQGLRLIYYSQIVNDFQKGDIAEGYSVSREKKESFPLTVTSAQKNPTAFYLCASSITSGGDNEQFFGPGTRLTVL.

The rearrangement uses TRBV2 and TRBJ1-4, with 8 bases identical to TRBD1. The germline V gene has CDR1 SNHLY and CDR2 FYNNEI. Unmatched junction bases numbered 5, after V lost 4 bases and J lost 7 bases. This CDR3 is built from 14 residues. The CDR3 nucleotides read TGTGCCAGCAGTGGTAGACAGGGGAGTGAAAAACTGTTTTTT. Encoded protein: CASSGRQGSEKLFF.

This chain links TRBV5-1 with TRBJ2-7; D gene unclear. V lost 1 base, J lost 4 bases, and 15 bases lay in between. The CDR3 extends over 15 amino acids. Germline CDR1 and CDR2: SGHRS and YFSETQ. DNA for the CDR3: TGCGCCAGCAGCTTGAACAGCTTGGAAGTATACGAGCAGTACTTC. It encodes CASSLNSLEVYEQYF.

This clone was counted only a few times. This chain uses TRBV5-1 with TRBJ1-1; D unresolved. Germline values: CDR1 SGHRS, CDR2 YFSETQ. V lost 4 bases, J lost 3 bases, and 13 bases lay in between. This CDR3 is built from 14 residues. CDR3 loop: CASSPLERDTEAFF. For the CDR3, the DNA is TGCGCCAGCAGCCCTCTAGAGAGAGACACTGAAGCTTTCTTT.

About this clone itself: The junction departs from germline at one end; a sequencing error may be responsible. The V and J genes are TRBV7-3 and TRBJ2-5; 7 bases are shared with TRBD1. There are 15 residues in the CDR3. The germline CDR1 and CDR2 sequences are SGHTA and FQGTGA. CDR3 DNA sequence: TGTGCCAGCAGCCTAACGGGACAGTATCAAGAGACCCAGTACTTC. Its protein product is CASSLTGQYQETQYF.

This CDR3 reads CASSLFSVYEQYF. CDR3 DNA sequence: TGTGCCAGCAGCTTGTTCTCGGTTTACGAGCAGTACTTC. V gene TRBV5-5 combines with J gene TRBJ2-7; D call uncertain. In germline, CDR1 is SGHKS, CDR2 YYEKEE (reference sequence). The V gene lost 1 base and the J gene lost 4 bases, with 9 bases spanning the gap. There are 13 residues in the CDR3.

A single count supports this clone. The chain combines TRBV2 with TRBJ1-3; D gene uncertain. CDR3 length equals 13 residues. The V end was cut by 7 bases, the J end by 0 bases, with 7 bases between. Germline V gene data show CDR1 as SNHLY and CDR2 as FYNNEI. The chain's CDR3 is CASNSYSGNTIYF. DNA for the CDR3: TGTGCCAGCAACAGCTACTCTGGAAACACCATATATTTT.

The rearrangement uses TRBV7-2 and TRBJ2-2; 10 nucleotides line up with TRBD2. This CDR3 spans 16 amino acids. The junction had 5 bases not matched to a gene; V was cut back by 5 bases and J by 2 bases. CDR1 is SGHTA, CDR2 FQGNSA, per germline. The CDR3 DNA reads TGTGCCAGCAGCCGGAGCGGGGGGGCCAACACCGGGGAGCTGTTTTTT. It is translated as CASSRSGGANTGELFF. Full variable domain (missing parts from reference TRBV7-2 and TRBJ2-2): GAGVSQSPSNKVTEKGKDVELRCDPISGHTALYWYRQSLGQGLEFLIYFQGNSAPDKSGLPSDRFSAERTGGSVSTLTIQRTQQEDSAVYLCASSRSGGANTGELFFGEGSRLTVL.

In this sample, this clone turned up a few times. The chain couples TRBV9 to TRBJ1-2, with 11 bases identical to TRBD1. J was trimmed by 8 bases and V by 4 bases; bases with no gene match: 13. CDR1 is SGDLS and CDR2 is YYNGEE in the germline V gene. The CDR3 runs 16 residues. CDR3 sequence (DNA): TGTGCCAGCAGCTTTCCTAGGACAGGGGGCGCGGGAGGCTACACCTTC. It yields the protein CASSFPRTGGAGGYTF. The whole variable domain, remainder taken from reference TRBV9 and TRBJ1-2, is DSGVTQTPKHLITATGQRVTLRCSPRSGDLSVYWYQQSLDQGLQFLIQYYNGEERAKGNILERFSAQQFPDLHSELNLSSLELGDSALYFCASSFPRTGGAGGYTFGSGTRLTVV.

The chain has TRBV18 and TRBJ1-1, with TRBD1 as a possible D gene (5 bases). Trimming left V 3 bases short and J 0 bases short, with 14 bases between. Per germline, CDR1 KGHSH and CDR2 LQKENI. The CDR3 is made up of 16 amino acids. CDR3 coding DNA: TGTGCCAGCTCACCCTCGTTATGGGGGGTGAACACTGAAGCTTTCTTT. Translating gives CASSPSLWGVNTEAFF.

This sequence joins TRBV6-5 and TRBJ1-2; 7 nucleotides match TRBD1. This CDR3 is 16 amino acids long. V shed 2 bases, J shed 7 bases, and the junction held 13 bases outside the gene matches. The germline gives CDR1 MNHEY, CDR2 SVGAGI. CDR3 region: CASSYRGIDRESGYTF. The CDR3 DNA reads TGTGCCAGCAGTTACCGTGGTATTGACAGGGAATCTGGCTACACCTTC.

The genes are TRBV21-1 and TRBJ1-1. TRBV21-1 is a known pseudogene. The CDR3 spans 16 residues. The CDR3 DNA sequence: TGTGCCAGCAGGTCAGCCCTAGCTACACAACGCACTGAAGCTTTCTTT. This encodes CASRSALATQRTEAFF.

The rearrangement links TRBV20-1 to TRBJ2-7, with D perhaps TRBD2 (5 bases). The V end lost 3 bases, the J end lost 4 bases, and 10 bases lay between the germline ends. The CDR3 is 12 residues long. Germline V gives CDR1 DFQATT, CDR2 SNEGSKA (reference sequence). The CDR3: CSASWSGYEQYF. The DNA of the CDR3 is TGCAGTGCTAGTTGGTCGGGGTACGAGCAGTACTTC.

This sequence joins TRBV20-1 and TRBJ2-7, with D uncertain. Germline CDR1 and CDR2: DFQATT and SNEGSKA (reference sequence). V was cut by 3 bases and J by 3 bases, with 9 bases left in between. The CDR3 spans 12 residues. In DNA, the CDR3 is TGCAGTGCTAGTAACTTAAACTACGAGCAGTACTTC. It yields the protein CSASNLNYEQYF.

J is TRBJ1-1 and V is TRBV6-5, with D hard to call. V lost 2 bases and J lost 1, with 11 bases in between. This CDR3 comprises 15 residues. Germline V gene sequence: CDR1 MNHEY, CDR2 SVGAGI. Written as DNA, the CDR3 is TGTGCCAGCAGTTACGATCTCAGTGCGAACACTGAAGCTTTCTTT. Its translation is CASSYDLSANTEAFF.

This clone was seen a single time. The V and J genes are TRBV27 and TRBJ1-6; D unclear. The CDR3 runs 15 residues. Per germline, CDR1 MNHEY and CDR2 SMNVEV (reference sequence). The V and J ends lost 1 base and 2 bases respectively, with 6 bases between them. The CDR3 coding sequence is TGTGCCAGCAGTTTATGGGCACCCTATAATTCACCCCTCCACTTT. This codes for CASSLWAPYNSPLHF.

V gene TRBV2 combines with J gene TRBJ1-2; tentative D call: TRBD1 (5 bases). Trimming took off 2 bases at V and 0 bases at J, with 13 bases between the two ends. The CDR3 runs 16 residues. Germline CDR1 and CDR2: SNHLY and FYNNEI. The CDR3 DNA sequence: TGTGCCAGCAGTGAAAATACAGGAACCGCTAACTATGGCTACACCTTC. Translating gives CASSENTGTANYGYTF. Together with reference TRBV2 and TRBJ1-2, the CDR3 gives the full variable domain: EPEVTQTPSHQVTQMGQEVILRCVPISNHLYFYWYRQILGQKVEFLVSFYNNEISEKSEIFDDQFSVERPDGSNFTLKIRSTKLEDSAMYFCASSENTGTANYGYTFGSGTRLTVV.

The gene calls are TRBV7-9 and TRBJ1-4; D unclear. The ends were cut back, 5 bases at V and 2 bases at J, with 9 bases in the middle. CDR3 length: 14 amino acids. Germline V gene sequence: CDR1 SEHNR, CDR2 FQNEAQ (reference sequence). The CDR3 reads CASSVWSTNEKLFF. In nucleotides, the CDR3 is TGTGCCAGCAGCGTTTGGAGCACTAATGAAAAACTGTTTTTT.

This clone was detected only once. V usage is TRBV5-6 and J usage is TRBJ1-5; D is perhaps TRBD1 (6 bases). Germline CDR1 reads SGHDT; CDR2 reads YYEEEE. The CDR3 runs 15 residues. V shed 8 bases and J shed 2 bases, with 17 bases lying between them. CDR3: CASPPLGGGNQPQHF. The CDR3 DNA follows: TGTGCCAGTCCACCTTTAGGGGGGGGCAATCAGCCCCAGCATTTT.

V gene TRBV7-6 combines with J gene TRBJ1-2; perhaps TRBD1 as D (5 bases). Germline-derived CDR1 and CDR2 are SGHVS and FNYEAQ. CDR3 size: 16 residues. V lost 0 bases and J lost 5, with 16 bases in between. The CDR3 here is CASSLALGGEFYGYTF. CDR3 nucleotides: TGTGCCAGCAGCTTAGCATTGGGGGGAGAATTTTATGGCTACACCTTC.

In nucleotides, the CDR3 is TGCAGCGTTGAAGATTCGGGTGGCTACGAGCAGTACTTC. It codes for CSVEDSGGYEQYF. The chain couples TRBV29-1 to TRBJ2-7, with D unclear. The CDR3 length is 13 residues. With 0 bases removed from V and 3 bases from J, the gap between germline ends came to 9 bases. Germline-derived CDR1 and CDR2 are SQVTM and ANQGSEA.

The sample holds one count of this clone. The gene calls are TRBV6-4 and TRBJ1-2; D is unclear. Germline V lookup: CDR1 MRHNA, CDR2 SNTAGT. The CDR3 has 13 residues. Trimming took off 2 bases at V and 4 bases at J, with 8 bases between the two ends. Written as DNA, the CDR3 is TGTGCCAGCAGTGACCTGGAGGGCTATGGCTACACCTTC. Its translation: CASSDLEGYGYTF.